Below, 14 T cell receptor beta chains from the same sample are listed, as sequenced in a study of blood T cells in healthy people across ages (dated by TCRdb to 2015 to 2017). Libraries were constructed by 5' RACE. The sequencer was an Illumina HiSeq 2500. The second PCR ran for roughly 7 to 12 cycles and used a J-beta primer mix along with a sample-barcoded 5' primer. In TCRdb, the public reads were trimmed at Q25 with fastp and aligned with MiXCR, with productive beta chains retained. Entries that share a CDR3 protein sequence are merged under the most common genes and DNA. The sample contains about 2 million distinct CDR3 sequences, just under 50% of them found a single time. Clones ranked in the top ten supply around 2.1% of the sample. Sequencing used blood. The receptors shown here come from a woman aged 40 to 50 in good health.

The CDR3 loop is CSASPLSGGALKTQYF. CDR3 DNA sequence: TGCAGTGCTAGTCCCCTTAGCGGGGGGGCCTTGAAGACCCAGTACTTC. This sequence joins TRBV20-1 and TRBJ2-5; 11 nucleotides align to TRBD2. Trimming at V came to 3 bases and at J to 6 bases, leaving 12 bases not matched to a gene. Germline assignment: CDR1 DFQATT and CDR2 SNEGSKA (reference sequence). CDR3 size: 16 residues.

This chain links TRBV13 with TRBJ1-4; 9 nucleotides line up with TRBD1. The CDR3 extends over 15 amino acids. With 5 bases clipped from V and 8 bases from J, the junction kept 9 bases outside the gene matches. Per the germline V gene, CDR1 is PRHDT and CDR2 is FYEKMQ (reference sequence). CDR3 DNA sequence: TGTGCCAGCAGCCCCCAGACAGGGGGGAGAGAAAAACTGTTTTTT. Amino acid sequence: CASSPQTGGREKLFF. Together with reference TRBV13 and TRBJ1-4, the CDR3 gives the full variable domain: AAGVIQSPRHLIKEKRETATLKCYPIPRHDTVYWYQQGPGQDPQFLISFYEKMQSDKGSIPDRFSAQQFSDYHSELNMSSLELGDSALYFCASSPQTGGREKLFFGSGTQLSVL.

In its sample, this clonotype was seen a few times. The rearrangement joins TRBV29-1 to TRBJ2-7, with D possibly being TRBD1 (5 bases). Trimming left V 5 bases short and J 6 bases short, with 8 bases between. The length of the CDR3 is 10 residues. CDR1 and CDR2 (germline): SQVTM, ANQGSEA. The CDR3 bases are TGCAGCGTTTTAAGGGGCGAGCAGTACTTC. Its protein product is CSVLRGEQYF.

The chain links TRBV20-1 to TRBJ2-5, with unresolved D. This CDR3 has 13 amino acids. V lost 1 base and J 4 bases, leaving 10 bases between the germline ends. Germline assignment: CDR1 DFQATT and CDR2 SNEGSKA (reference sequence). CDR3 amino acids: CSARALDGETQYF. The DNA for the CDR3 is TGCAGTGCTAGAGCCTTAGACGGAGAGACCCAGTACTTC.

This clonotype has only a few counts. The chain employs TRBV28 and TRBJ2-7; 11 bases align to TRBD2. V trimming: 6 bases; J trimming: 3 bases; junction bases outside the gene matches: 7. The CDR3 totals 15 residues. The germline CDR1 and CDR2 sequences are MDHEN and SYDVKM. This chain's CDR3 is CASRKTSGTNYEQYF. The CDR3 region has the DNA TGTGCCAGCAGGAAGACTAGCGGGACTAACTACGAGCAGTACTTC. Complete variable domain (other parts from reference TRBV28 and TRBJ2-7): DVKVTQSSRYLVKRTGEKVFLECVQDMDHENMFWYRQDPGLGLRLIYFSYDVKMKEKGDIPEGYSVSREKKERFSLILESASTNQTSMYLCASRKTSGTNYEQYFGPGTRLTVT.

V usage is TRBV28 and J usage is TRBJ2-5; TRBD2 matches 7 bases. CDR3 length: 18 residues. Germline CDR1 is MDHEN and CDR2 is SYDVKM. The ends lost 3 bases at V and 2 bases at J; junction bases unmatched: 15. CDR3 region: CASSFDLGREGLQETQYF. The DNA of the CDR3 is TGTGCCAGCAGTTTTGATTTAGGGAGGGAAGGGTTACAAGAGACCCAGTACTTC.

The chain links TRBV21-1 to TRBJ2-1. TRBV21-1 is described as a pseudogene. CDR3 length equals 16 residues. Here the CDR3 DNA reads TGTGCCAGCAGCAAAGAGGCGGGGAGCTCCTACAATGAGCAGTTCTTC. Translating it yields CASSKEAGSSYNEQFF.

The V call is TRBV27, the J call TRBJ1-6; a weak D match, TRBD1 (6 bases). This CDR3 has 17 amino acids. The germline CDR1 and CDR2 sequences are MNHEY and SMNVEV (reference sequence). V dropped 2 bases and J dropped 7 bases, with 18 bases sitting between them. Here the CDR3 reads CASSLRILRGSNSPLHF. As DNA, the CDR3 is TGTGCCAGCAGTTTACGTATCCTAAGGGGGTCAAATTCACCCCTCCACTTT.

This clonotype was seen a few times. The genes are TRBV6-2 or TRBV6-3 and TRBJ2-1, with D tentatively TRBD2 (7 bases). Deletions cut 2 bases from V and 7 bases from J, with 18 bases between. CDR3 size: 16 residues. Germline V gives CDR1 MNHEY, CDR2 SVGEGT. Here the CDR3 reads CASSYVGGAVSNEQFF. Here the CDR3 DNA reads TGTGCCAGCAGTTACGTGGGGGGGGCCGTCTCGAATGAGCAGTTCTTC.

In this sample, this clonotype turned up a few times. V and J are TRBV10-3 and TRBJ2-3; D gene unclear. The CDR3 has 14 residues. V shed 4 bases and J shed 0 bases, with 8 bases lying between them. In germline, CDR1 is ENHRY, CDR2 SYGVKD. The CDR3 DNA reads TGTGCCATCAGTGGATCCCAGAGCACAGATACGCAGTATTTT. Translating it yields CAISGSQSTDTQYF.

The V and J genes are TRBV4-2 and TRBJ2-7; TRBD1 agrees at 9 bases. V lost 0 bases to trimming and J lost 0 bases; unmatched junction nucleotides: 3. CDR1 and CDR2 from the germline V gene are LGHNA and YNFKEQ. The CDR3 runs to 16 residues. The CDR3 region has the DNA TGTGCCAGCAGCCAAGATGGGACAGGGAGCTCCTACGAGCAGTACTTC. Encoded protein: CASSQDGTGSSYEQYF.

The V and J genes are TRBV27 and TRBJ2-1; 10 positions match TRBD2. The CDR3 is 13 residues long. Germline CDR1 reads MNHEY; CDR2 reads SMNVEV (reference sequence). Trimming cost V 9 bases and J 4 bases; bases outside gene matches: 3. CDR3 in amino acids: CASGLAVYNEQFF. DNA for the CDR3: TGTGCCAGTGGACTAGCGGTTTACAATGAGCAGTTCTTC.

The CDR3 DNA is TGTGCCAGCAGCCAAGAACGGGGGGGCCCCCTTAATGAGCAGTTCTTC. Amino acids: CASSQERGGPLNEQFF. The chain links TRBV4-2 to TRBJ2-1, with TRBD2 matching over 8 bases. CDR1 LGHNA and CDR2 YNFKEQ come from the germline V gene. The CDR3 is 16 amino acids. The trim removed 0 bases at V and 7 bases at J, leaving 8 bases unmatched.

The chain is built from TRBV20-1 and TRBJ1-2; perhaps TRBD1 as D (5 bases). Germline lookup yields CDR1 DFQATT and CDR2 SNEGSKA (reference sequence). The CDR3 runs to 14 residues. Trimming left V 2 bases short and J 5 bases short, with 15 bases between. CDR3 amino acids: CSARRGSGNYGYTF. The CDR3 DNA follows: TGCAGTGCTAGAAGGGGAAGCGGAAATTATGGCTACACCTTC.